Presented here are 21 T cell receptor beta chains from one specimen sequenced in a study of T cell repertoires in ileal Crohn's disease. TCRdb keeps only in-frame clones here, not all; method: immunoSEQ multiplex PCR. This sample has around 6,000 clones, with 75% to 85% found just once. The sample consisted of ileal tissue. Receptors originate from an adult with Crohn's disease.

CDR3 amino acids: CASSGKTGWNGYTF. CDR3 coding DNA: TGTGCCAGCAGTGGAAAGACAGGTTGGAATGGCTACACCTTC. The rearrangement links TRBV2 to TRBJ1-2; a weak D match, TRBD1 (6 bases). Trimming stripped 4 bases from V and 6 bases from J, with 15 bases between. The CDR3 runs 14 residues. The germline V gene encodes CDR1 SNHLY and CDR2 FYNNEI.

This chain links TRBV5-1 with TRBJ2-4, with a tentative D call TRBD1 (6 bases). V was clipped by 0 bases and J by 0 bases, with 10 bases between them. The CDR3 consists of 16 residues. Germline CDR1 reads SGHRS; CDR2 reads YFSETQ. The CDR3 is CASSLEGGLAKNIQYF. The CDR3 coding sequence is TGCGCCAGCAGCTTGGAAGGGGGTTTAGCCAAAAACATTCAGTACTTC.

V gene TRBV10-1 combines with J gene TRBJ2-7, with 9 bases lining up with TRBD1. Germline CDR1 and CDR2: WNHNN and SYGVQD (reference sequence). This CDR3 comprises 17 residues. V dropped 3 bases and J dropped 1; count of bases not matched to a gene: 10. DNA of the CDR3: TGCGCCAGCAGTGACCCCGGGACAGGGCTTGGTTCCTACGAGCAGTACTTC. It translates to CASSDPGTGLGSYEQYF.

This rearrangement joins TRBV19 to TRBJ2-7, with D perhaps matching TRBD1 (6 bases). This CDR3 is built from 13 residues. Trimming pared 6 bases from V and 4 bases from J, leaving 13 bases between. Germline V gives CDR1 LNHDA, CDR2 SQIVND (reference sequence). This chain's CDR3 is CASSSGTTYEQYF. CDR3 nucleotides: TGTGCCAGTAGCTCCGGGACAACGTACGAGCAGTACTTC.

The chain links TRBV6-6 to TRBJ1-3, with D maybe TRBD1 (5 bases). Germline loops: CDR1 MNHNY, CDR2 SVGAGI (reference sequence). Trimming cost V 11 bases and J 1 base, with 12 bases left between them. The CDR3 spans 13 residues. CDR3 residues: CAVRRGSGNTIYF. The CDR3 region has the DNA TGTGCCGTACGGAGGGGATCTGGAAACACCATATATTTT.

The chain combines TRBV7-9 with TRBJ2-7, with D possibly TRBD2 on 6 matching bases. The CDR3 is made up of 16 amino acids. V shed 2 bases and J shed 2 bases, with 16 bases lying between them. CDR1 and CDR2 from the germline V gene are SEHNR and FQNEAQ (reference sequence). The CDR3 DNA sequence: TGTGCCAGCAGCTTATTCGGGGCGGGACTCACCTACGAGCAGTACTTC. Its translation: CASSLFGAGLTYEQYF.

CDR3 sequence: CASSEQNLAKNIQYF. DNA for the CDR3: TGTGCCAGCAGTGAACAGAATCTAGCCAAAAACATTCAGTACTTC. The V call is TRBV2, the J call TRBJ2-4; no firm D call. The CDR3 contains 15 residues. Trimming stripped 2 bases from V and 0 bases from J, with 8 bases between. Germline CDR1 SNHLY, CDR2 FYNNEI.

The chain combines TRBV2 with TRBJ2-1; 7 nucleotides line up with TRBD2. Germline CDR1 and CDR2: SNHLY and FYNNEI. V lost 4 bases and J lost 8; bases outside the gene matches: 8. The CDR3 extends over 14 amino acids. DNA of the CDR3: TGTGCCAGCAGTGCCCGACTAGCAGGCGATGAGCAGTTCTTC. It translates to CASSARLAGDEQFF.

This chain uses TRBV5-1 with TRBJ2-4; no clear D gene. The V end lost 0 bases, the J end lost 1 base, and 5 bases lay between the germline ends. Germline V CDR1 and CDR2: SGHRS, YFSETQ. The CDR3 extends over 14 amino acids. The CDR3 sequence: CASSLEPAKNIQYF. The CDR3 nucleotides read TGCGCCAGCAGCTTGGAGCCGGCCAAAAACATTCAGTACTTC.

The chain couples TRBV28 to TRBJ1-1; no clear D gene. Deletions cut 6 bases from V and 5 bases from J, with 13 bases between. The length of the CDR3 is 13 residues. In germline, CDR1 is MDHEN, CDR2 SYDVKM. The CDR3 nucleotides read TGTGCCAGCAGACAAAAAGTGTGGACTGAAGCTTTCTTT. Translated: CASRQKVWTEAFF.

This clone has just one count. This rearrangement joins TRBV6-1 to TRBJ1-1, with 7 nucleotides matching TRBD1. The CDR3 is 14 residues long. CDR1 and CDR2 (germline): MNHNS, SASEGT. V shed 4 bases and J 3 bases; nucleotides not matched to a gene: 5. The CDR3 DNA reads as TGTGCCAGCAGTGGGGACAGCGGGTACACTGAAGCTTTCTTT. Protein sequence: CASSGDSGYTEAFF.

The chain has TRBV7-2 and TRBJ2-5, with 10 nucleotides matching TRBD1. The junction had 12 bases not matched to a gene; V was cut back by 4 bases and J by 7 bases. This CDR3 region has 16 residues. Germline V gene sequence: CDR1 SGHTA, CDR2 FQGNSA. CDR3 residues: CASSSWTGGGSRTQYF. CDR3 DNA: TGTGCCAGCAGCTCCTGGACAGGGGGGGGGAGTCGGACCCAGTACTTC.

The rearrangement joins TRBV4-1 to TRBJ2-6, with D possibly being TRBD2 (7 bases). CDR3 length equals 15 residues. V gave up 5 bases and J gave up 2 bases, with 10 bases separating them. Germline V lookup: CDR1 MGHRA, CDR2 YSYEKL. The CDR3 bases are TGCGCCAGCAGCTACGGGGGGCCTGGGGCCAACGTCCTGACTTTC. Protein sequence: CASSYGGPGANVLTF.

As DNA, the CDR3 is TGTGCCAGCAGCCCCGGGACACCAAACACTGAAGCTTTCTTT. Translating it yields CASSPGTPNTEAFF. V usage is TRBV28 and J usage is TRBJ1-1; D is possibly TRBD1 (6 bases). Germline-derived CDR1 and CDR2 are MDHEN and SYDVKM. CDR3 size: 14 residues. V gave up 6 bases and J gave up 2 bases, with 13 bases separating them.

This chain connects TRBV4-2 to TRBJ2-1; 9 positions agree with TRBD2. The junction had 11 bases not matched to a gene; V was cut back by 1 base and J by 7 bases. Looked up from germline, CDR1 is LGHNA and CDR2 is YNFKEQ. The CDR3 spans 17 residues. The CDR3 protein is CASSQVGALAGLNEQFF. For the CDR3, the DNA is TGTGCCAGCAGCCAAGTAGGTGCACTAGCGGGTTTAAATGAGCAGTTCTTC.

The chain joins TRBV30 to TRBJ1-5; maybe TRBD1 (6 bases). The CDR3 length is 15 residues. The germline V gene encodes CDR1 GTSNPN and CDR2 SVGIG (reference sequence). Trimming removed 4 bases at V and 2 bases at J, with 15 bases between. The CDR3 loop reads CAWTLGGAGNQPQHF. In nucleotides, the CDR3 is TGTGCCTGGACTTTGGGGGGGGCTGGCAATCAGCCCCAGCATTTT. Looking up the rest from reference TRBV30 and TRBJ1-5 gives the full variable domain: SQTIHQWPATLVQPVGSPLSLECTVEGTSNPNLYWYRQAAGRGLQLLFYSVGIGQISSEVPQNLSASRPQDRQFILSSKKLLLSDSGFYLCAWTLGGAGNQPQHFGDGTRLSIL.

Here the CDR3 reads CASSDTGSTYEQYF. CDR3 in DNA: TGCGCCAGCAGCGATACCGGTTCGACCTACGAGCAGTACTTC. This chain uses TRBV5-1 with TRBJ2-7; no clear D. The V gene's germline CDR1 is SGHRS and CDR2 YFSETQ. The ends were cut back, 4 bases at V and 2 bases at J, with 13 bases in the middle. The CDR3 extends over 14 amino acids. Full variable domain (outside the CDR3, taken from reference TRBV5-1 and TRBJ2-7): KAGVTQTPRYLIKTRGQQVTLSCSPISGHRSVSWYQQTPGQGLQFLFEYFSETQRNKGNFPGRFSGRQFSNSRSEMNVSTLELGDSALYLCASSDTGSTYEQYFGPGTRLTVT.

This chain uses TRBV4-2 with TRBJ2-7; TRBD2 might be the D (6 bases). V lost 0 bases, J lost 0 bases, and 9 bases lay in between. The V gene's germline CDR1 is LGHNA and CDR2 YNFKEQ. The CDR3 spans 15 residues. The CDR3 sequence is CASSQDAGPSYEQYF. In DNA, the CDR3 is TGTGCCAGCAGCCAAGATGCGGGACCCTCCTACGAGCAGTACTTC.

The chain recombines TRBV7-8 with TRBJ1-5; maybe TRBD1 (5 bases). The V gene lost 0 bases and the J gene lost 1 base, with 16 bases spanning the gap. CDR3 length equals 18 residues. Germline V gives CDR1 SGHVS, CDR2 FQNEAQ. CDR3 sequence reads: CASSLAYGRVQSNQPQHF. As DNA, the CDR3 is TGTGCCAGCAGCTTAGCTTATGGCAGGGTCCAAAGCAATCAGCCCCAGCATTTT.

This clone was seen only a few times. The chain joins TRBV11-2 to TRBJ2-5; 8 nucleotides agree with TRBD2. Germline V lookup: CDR1 SGHAT, CDR2 FQNNGV. The CDR3 covers 15 residues. V dropped 5 bases and J dropped 5; count of bases not matched to a gene: 10. CDR3 DNA sequence: TGTGCCAGCAGCCCCACCGGGGGGGGAGCGGAGACCCAGTACTTC. Its protein is CASSPTGGGAETQYF.

This sequence joins TRBV5-6 and TRBJ2-2; 9 positions match TRBD1. The trim removed 3 bases at V and 6 bases at J, leaving 6 bases unmatched. The CDR3 has 15 amino acids. CDR1 and CDR2 (germline): SGHDT, YYEEEE. In DNA form, the CDR3 reads TGTGCCAGCAGCTCACAGGGGGCGGGGCCCGGGGAGCTGTTTTTT. This codes for CASSSQGAGPGELFF. The complete variable domain, with remaining parts taken from reference TRBV5-6 and TRBJ2-2, reads DAGVTQSPTHLIKTRGQQVTLRCSPKSGHDTVSWYQQALGQGPQFIFQYYEEEERQRGNFPDRFSGHQFPNYSSELNVNALLLGDSALYLCASSSQGAGPGELFFGEGSRLTVL.